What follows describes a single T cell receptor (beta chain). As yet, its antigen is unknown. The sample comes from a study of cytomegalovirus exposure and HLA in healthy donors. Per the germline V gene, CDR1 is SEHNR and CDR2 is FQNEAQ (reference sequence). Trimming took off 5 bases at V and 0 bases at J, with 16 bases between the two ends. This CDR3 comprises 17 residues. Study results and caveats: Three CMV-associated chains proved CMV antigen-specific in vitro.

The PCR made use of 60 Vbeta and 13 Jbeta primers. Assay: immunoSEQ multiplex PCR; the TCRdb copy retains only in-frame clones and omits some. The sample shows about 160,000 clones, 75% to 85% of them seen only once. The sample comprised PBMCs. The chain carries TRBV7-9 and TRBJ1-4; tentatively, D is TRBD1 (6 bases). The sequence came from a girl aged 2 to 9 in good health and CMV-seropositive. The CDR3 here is CASSRLRTDATNEKLFF. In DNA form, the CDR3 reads TGTGCCAGCAGCCGGCTTCGGACAGACGCAACTAATGAAAAACTGTTTTTT.